A selection of T cell receptor beta chains follows, all from one sample in a study of vaccination effects on CD4 cells after COVID-19. Their antigen targets remain unknown. The repertoire was sequenced with immunoSEQ multiplex PCR; TCRdb's copy has only in-frame clones and lacks some. The sample lists around 60,000 clones, around three quarters occurring once. Source: CD4+ T cells from PBMCs cultured with HCoV-229E spike peptides, taken after COVID-19 vaccination. The receptor source for this set is a human donor who received a COVID-19 vaccine. Each CDR3 is given with its conserved first and last residue. The D gene is left open where the match is weak. Clone size is shown for a subset of rows, as once, few, many or a class of expanded clone.

DNA | CDR3 | D | V | length | J | size
TGTGCCAGCAGCACACAGGGGGCCGGAGGCTACACCTTC | CASSTQGAGGYTF | TRBD1 | TRBV2 | 13 | TRBJ1-2 | .
TGTGCCAGCAGCGTATCCGGGATCCTAAACACCATATATTTT | CASSVSGILNTIYF | . | TRBV9 | 14 | TRBJ1-3 | .
TGTGCCACACGGACAGGCGGAAACACCATATATTTT | CATRTGGNTIYF | TRBD1 | TRBV6-5 | 12 | TRBJ1-3 | .
TGTGCCAGCAGCCCCGGCCCCCCACAGGGCTACACCTTC | CASSPGPPQGYTF | . | TRBV7-9 | 13 | TRBJ1-2 | .
TGTGCCAGTAGTATAGGTCTCCAGGCGATAGAGACCCAGTACTTC | CASSIGLQAIETQYF | . | TRBV19 | 15 | TRBJ2-5 | once
TGTGCCTGGAGTGGCCCGGGAGGGACCCAGTACTTC | CAWSGPGGTQYF | TRBD2 | TRBV30 | 12 | TRBJ2-5 | .
TGCGCCAGCAGGGTCGTGAGTACCCAAGAGACCCAGTACTTC | CASRVVSTQETQYF | . | TRBV4-1 | 14 | TRBJ2-5 | .
TGTGCCAGCAGCGCGTGGTATAGCAATCAGCCCCAGCATTTT | CASSAWYSNQPQHF | . | TRBV5-6 | 14 | TRBJ1-5 | few
TGCAGCGTTGGCCGGGCGTTTACTAGCACAGATACGCAGTATTTT | CSVGRAFTSTDTQYF | . | TRBV29-1 | 15 | TRBJ2-3 | .
TGTGCCAGCAGCTTAGAATCGACCTATACCCCCGGCGCTTTCTTT | CASSLESTYTPGAFF | . | TRBV7-2 | 15 | TRBJ1-1 | .
TGCGCCAGCAGCTTGGCTGCTAGCGGGTCAGATACGCAGTATTTT | CASSLAASGSDTQYF | TRBD2 | TRBV5-1 | 15 | TRBJ2-3 | .
TGCAGTGCTAGTCCCGGTCCCGCCACCGGGGAGCTGTTTTTT | CSASPGPATGELFF | . | TRBV20-1 | 14 | TRBJ2-2 | .
TGTGCCAGCAGCTTAAGGGGTAGCACCGGGGAGCTGTTTTTT | CASSLRGSTGELFF | . | TRBV7-3 | 14 | TRBJ2-2 | .
TGTGCCACCAGCAGCCCTAGACAGGGATTCACAGATACGCAGTATTTT | CATSSPRQGFTDTQYF | TRBD1 | TRBV15 | 16 | TRBJ2-3 | .
TGTGCCAGTAGCCTCATTCCGAACACCGGGGAGCTGTTTTTT | CASSLIPNTGELFF | . | TRBV19 | 14 | TRBJ2-2 | .
TGTGCCAGCTCACCATCCGGGGGCGCAGCGGGAGGCTACACCTTC | CASSPSGGAAGGYTF | . | TRBV18 | 15 | TRBJ1-2 | once
TGTGCCAGCAGTGGGGGCGGGACAGGGGAAGAGACCCAGTACTTC | CASSGGGTGEETQYF | TRBD1 | TRBV28 | 15 | TRBJ2-5 | .
TGTGCCATCAGTCGGGGGGAGACTGAAGCTTTCTTT | CAISRGETEAFF | . | TRBV10-3 | 12 | TRBJ1-1 | .
TGTGCCAGCAGTTACCGATCATCGACGACAGGCACAGATACGCAGTATTTT | CASSYRSSTTGTDTQYF | . | TRBV6-2/TRBV6-3 | 17 | TRBJ2-3 | once
TGTGCCAGCAGTTCCTCAGGCTCCTACAATGAGCAGTTCTTC | CASSSSGSYNEQFF | . | TRBV27 | 14 | TRBJ2-1 | .
TGTGCCAGTAGCAGCCGACCAGCGTCAGCGAACACCGGGGAGCTGTTTTTT | CASSSRPASANTGELFF | . | TRBV19 | 17 | TRBJ2-2 | .
TGTGCCAGCAGGAAGACAGAGCAGGGTTGGGAGACCCAGTACTTC | CASRKTEQGWETQYF | . | TRBV25-1 | 15 | TRBJ2-5 | .
TGCGCCAGCAGCCAATCCAGGGGTTCTTCACCCCTCCACTTT | CASSQSRGSSPLHF | . | TRBV4-1 | 14 | TRBJ1-6 | few
TGTGCCAGCCAGTTTATACAAGCTAATGAAAAACTGTTTTTT | CASQFIQANEKLFF | . | TRBV2 | 14 | TRBJ1-4 | few
TGTGCCAGCTCACCGCCGGGACATTCCAACACCGGGGAGCTGTTTTTT | CASSPPGHSNTGELFF | . | TRBV18 | 16 | TRBJ2-2 | .
TGCGCCAGCAGCCATCATCCCCATCTAGCGGGGGGGGAGACCCAGTACTTC | CASSHHPHLAGGETQYF | TRBD2 | TRBV4-3 | 17 | TRBJ2-5 | .
TGTGCCAGCAGCTTAACCTCAGGGCCCTATGGCTACACCTTC | CASSLTSGPYGYTF | . | TRBV7-9 | 14 | TRBJ1-2 | .
TGTGCCAGCAGCTTGATATCGGGGACTGGAAACACCATATATTTT | CASSLISGTGNTIYF | . | TRBV5-6 | 15 | TRBJ1-3 | .
TGTGCCAGCAGATTTGGGACAGGCCAAGAGACCCAGTACTTC | CASRFGTGQETQYF | TRBD1 | TRBV2 | 14 | TRBJ2-5 | .
TGTGCCAGCAGTCAGGGCCAAGAAGCTTTCTTT | CASSQGQEAFF | . | TRBV6-2/TRBV6-3 | 11 | TRBJ1-1 | .
TGTGCCAGCAGCAAGGCGGGCGGCAATCAGCCCCAGCATTTT | CASSKAGGNQPQHF | . | TRBV7-8 | 14 | TRBJ1-5 | few
TGTGCCAGCAGTTTGATGGATGAAAAACTGTTTTTT | CASSLMDEKLFF | . | TRBV28 | 12 | TRBJ1-4 | .
TGTGCCAGCAGCTTTGGGAGCACCGGGGAGCTGTTTTTT | CASSFGSTGELFF | . | TRBV5-6 | 13 | TRBJ2-2 | .
TGTGCCAGCAGTTACGCAGGCAGGGGAGAGTCGGCCAAAAACATTCAGTACTTC | CASSYAGRGESAKNIQYF | . | TRBV6-2/TRBV6-3 | 18 | TRBJ2-4 | .
TGTGCCAGCAGCCCTTTCGGACAGGGGGGGGTTGGCACCTTC | CASSPFGQGGVGTF | TRBD1 | TRBV28 | 14 | TRBJ1-2 | .
TGTGCCAGCAGCCTGTGGGGGGAAGAGACCCAGTACTTC | CASSLWGEETQYF | . | TRBV5-5 | 13 | TRBJ2-5 | .
TGTGCCACCAGCAGAGATCCTATAGGAAGCGAAAAACTGTTTTTT | CATSRDPIGSEKLFF | . | TRBV15 | 15 | TRBJ1-4 | .
TGTGCCAGTAGTATGACAGATGGATCCTATGGCTACACCTTC | CASSMTDGSYGYTF | . | TRBV19 | 14 | TRBJ1-2 | .
TGTGCCAGCAGCTTAGGGGGACAAAGGATGGTAAATTCACCCCTCCACTTT | CASSLGGQRMVNSPLHF | . | TRBV7-2 | 17 | TRBJ1-6 | few
TGTGCCAGCTCACCTAGCGACAGGGCTAATGAAAAACTGTTTTTT | CASSPSDRANEKLFF | TRBD1 | TRBV18 | 15 | TRBJ1-4 | few
TGTGCCACCAGTGAAACAGGGCCTGCACAGCCCCAGCATTTT | CATSETGPAQPQHF | . | TRBV24-1 | 14 | TRBJ1-5 | few
TGTGCCAGCAGGGTCCCGGGACAATTCTCTGGGGCCAACGTCCTGACTTTC | CASRVPGQFSGANVLTF | . | TRBV2 | 17 | TRBJ2-6 | few
TGTGCCAGCGGGGACAGGGGGCGAACAGATACGCAGTATTTT | CASGDRGRTDTQYF | TRBD1 | TRBV27 | 14 | TRBJ2-3 | .
TGCGCCAGCAGCCAAGTCTTACTCGCGGGAAGCAATCAGCCCCAGCATTTT | CASSQVLLAGSNQPQHF | . | TRBV4-1 | 17 | TRBJ1-5 | .
TGTGCCAGCAGTGAAGGGGGGGTTGGGAATGAAAAACTGTTTTTT | CASSEGGVGNEKLFF | . | TRBV6-1 | 15 | TRBJ1-4 | .